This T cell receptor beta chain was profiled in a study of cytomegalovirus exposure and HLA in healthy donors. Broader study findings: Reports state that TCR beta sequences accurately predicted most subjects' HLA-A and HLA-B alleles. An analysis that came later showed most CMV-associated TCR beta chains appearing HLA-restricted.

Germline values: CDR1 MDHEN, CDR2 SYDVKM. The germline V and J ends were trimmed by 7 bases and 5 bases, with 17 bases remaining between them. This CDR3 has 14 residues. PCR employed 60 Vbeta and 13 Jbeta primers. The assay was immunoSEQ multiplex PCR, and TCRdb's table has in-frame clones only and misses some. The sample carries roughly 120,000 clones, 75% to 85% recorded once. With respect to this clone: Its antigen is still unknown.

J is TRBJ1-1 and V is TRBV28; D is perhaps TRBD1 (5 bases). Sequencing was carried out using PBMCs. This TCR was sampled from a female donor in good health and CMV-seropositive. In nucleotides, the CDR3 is TGTGCCAGCACCAGGCCGGGACTGTGGACTGAAGCTTTCTTT. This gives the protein CASTRPGLWTEAFF.